The clone carrying this TCR beta chain was counted ten times or more. The target antigen is unknown. Only healthy Caucasians were enrolled as donors. The entry originates in a study of identical twins. This CDR3 has 13 amino acids. The germline gives CDR1 MNHNY, CDR2 SVGAGI (reference sequence). V trimming: 5 bases; J trimming: 4 bases; junction bases outside the gene matches: 2. cDNA carried unique molecular identifiers, and a universal primer site was added by template switching. TCRdb redid the calling of the 5' RACE reads with MiXCR, one entry per CDR3 protein. The repertoire holds about 660,000 distinct CDR3 sequences, with 8.6% as singletons. Overall study results and limits: Among out-of-frame alpha sequences shared by twins, low generation probability occurred in excess. Abundant beta clonotypes from cord blood bore fewer insertions; memory repertoires lacked this pattern.

The same sample was also used in a study of yellow fever vaccine responses in identical twins.

The sample comprised PBMCs. The receptor was derived from a woman under 30 in good health. This rearrangement joins TRBV6-6 to TRBJ2-5, with 9 bases identical to TRBD1. The CDR3 protein is CASSKDRGETQYF. CDR3 bases: TGTGCCAGCAGTAAGGACAGGGGAGAGACCCAGTACTTC.